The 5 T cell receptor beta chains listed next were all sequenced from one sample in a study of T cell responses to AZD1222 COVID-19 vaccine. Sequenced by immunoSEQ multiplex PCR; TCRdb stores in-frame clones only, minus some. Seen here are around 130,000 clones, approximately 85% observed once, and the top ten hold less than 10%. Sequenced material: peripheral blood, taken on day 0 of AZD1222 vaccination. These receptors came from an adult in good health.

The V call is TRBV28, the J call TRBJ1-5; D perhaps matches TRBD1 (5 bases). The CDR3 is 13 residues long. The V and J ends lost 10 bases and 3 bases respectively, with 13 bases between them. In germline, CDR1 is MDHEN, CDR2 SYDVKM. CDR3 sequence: CATRRGSNQPQHF. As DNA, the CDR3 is TGTGCCACCAGAAGGGGATCCAATCAGCCCCAGCATTTT.

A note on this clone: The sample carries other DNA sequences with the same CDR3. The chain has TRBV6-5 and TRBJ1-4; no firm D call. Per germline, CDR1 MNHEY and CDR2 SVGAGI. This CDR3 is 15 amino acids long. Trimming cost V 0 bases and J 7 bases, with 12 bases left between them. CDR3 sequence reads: CASSYSIGEGEKLFF. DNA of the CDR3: TGTGCCAGCAGTTACTCGATCGGGGAGGGTGAAAAACTGTTTTTT.

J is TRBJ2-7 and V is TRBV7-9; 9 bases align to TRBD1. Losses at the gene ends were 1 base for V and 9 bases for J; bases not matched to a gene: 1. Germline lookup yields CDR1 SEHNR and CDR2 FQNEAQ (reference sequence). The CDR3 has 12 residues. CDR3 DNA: TGTGCCAGCAGCTTAGGACAGGGGGGGCAGTACTTC. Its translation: CASSLGQGGQYF.

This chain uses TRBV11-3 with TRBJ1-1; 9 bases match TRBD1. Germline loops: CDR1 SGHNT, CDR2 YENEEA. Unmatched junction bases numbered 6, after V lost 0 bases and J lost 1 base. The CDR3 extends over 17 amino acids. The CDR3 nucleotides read TGTGCCAGCAGCTTAGAACCCGGGACAGGGAGGAACACTGAAGCTTTCTTT. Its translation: CASSLEPGTGRNTEAFF.

This chain's CDR3 is CASSGDRSSYNEQFF. CDR3 nucleotide sequence: TGTGCCAGTAGTGGGGACCGAAGCTCCTACAATGAGCAGTTCTTC. The rearrangement joins TRBV19 to TRBJ2-1; D may match TRBD1 or TRBD2 (5 bases each). V was clipped by 5 bases and J by 0 bases, with 11 bases between them. Looked up from germline, CDR1 is LNHDA and CDR2 is SQIVND (reference sequence). CDR3 length: 15 residues.